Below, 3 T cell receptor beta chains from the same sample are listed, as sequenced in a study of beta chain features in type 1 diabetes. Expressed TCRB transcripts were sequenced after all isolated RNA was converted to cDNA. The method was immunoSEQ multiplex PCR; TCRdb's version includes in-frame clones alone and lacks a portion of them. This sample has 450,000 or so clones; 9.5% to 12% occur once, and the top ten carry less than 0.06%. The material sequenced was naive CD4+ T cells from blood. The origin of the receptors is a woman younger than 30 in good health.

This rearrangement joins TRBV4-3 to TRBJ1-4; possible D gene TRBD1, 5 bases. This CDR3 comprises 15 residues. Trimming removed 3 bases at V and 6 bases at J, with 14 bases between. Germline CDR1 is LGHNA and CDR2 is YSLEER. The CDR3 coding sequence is TGCGCCAGCAGCCAGGGGACTGCTTCAGATGAAAAACTGTTTTTT. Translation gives CASSQGTASDEKLFF.

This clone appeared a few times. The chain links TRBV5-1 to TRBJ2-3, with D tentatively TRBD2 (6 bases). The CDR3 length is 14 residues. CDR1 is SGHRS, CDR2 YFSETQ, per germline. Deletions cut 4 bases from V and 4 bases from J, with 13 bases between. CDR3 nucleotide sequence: TGCGCCAGCAGCCTCACAGCTAGCGCAGATACGCAGTATTTT. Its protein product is CASSLTASADTQYF.

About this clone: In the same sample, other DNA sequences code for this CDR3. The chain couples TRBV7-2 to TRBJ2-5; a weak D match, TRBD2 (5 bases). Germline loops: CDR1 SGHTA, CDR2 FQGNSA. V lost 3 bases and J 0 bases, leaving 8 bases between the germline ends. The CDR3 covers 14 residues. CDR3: CASSFRRYQETQYF. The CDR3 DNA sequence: TGTGCCAGCAGCTTTAGGAGGTACCAAGAGACCCAGTACTTC.